Each of the 22 T cell receptor beta chains below was sequenced from the same sample in a study of CD8 T cells in Susac syndrome. RNA was extracted with the RNeasy kit, and a quantity of roughly 0.5 to 1 ug was reverse transcribed using random hexamers. TCRdb reprocessed the immunoSEQ multiplex PCR reads via MiXCR and lists one record per CDR3 protein. The sample shows some 120,000 distinct CDR3 sequences, 94% of them seen only once. Material: CD4+ T cells from PBMCs. These TCRs come from a human donor in good health.

The chain employs TRBV18 and TRBJ2-7; tentative D call: TRBD2 (6 bases). Deletions cut 8 bases from V and 3 bases from J, with 17 bases between. This CDR3 is 14 amino acids long. Germline V gene data show CDR1 as KGHSH and CDR2 as LQKENI. The CDR3 loop is CASATGRGLYEQYF. CDR3 DNA sequence: TGTGCCAGCGCCACGGGGCGGGGACTCTACGAGCAGTACTTC.

The chain carries TRBV5-1 and TRBJ2-1; D is perhaps TRBD2 (5 bases). Germline lookup yields CDR1 SGHRS and CDR2 YFSETQ. The CDR3 length is 12 residues. V dropped 1 base and J dropped 15 bases, with 14 bases sitting between them. The CDR3 loop is CASSLNSVLPFF. Written as DNA, the CDR3 is TGCGCCAGCAGCTTGAATAGCGTACTTCCGTTCTTC.

This clonotype was seen only once. The chain employs TRBV30 and TRBJ2-1; 11 bases are a match to TRBD2. J lost 7 bases, V lost 0 bases, and 5 bases had no gene match. The germline gives CDR1 GTSNPN, CDR2 SVGIG (reference sequence). The length of the CDR3 is 15 residues. The CDR3 DNA is TGTGCCTGGAGTGTACCTAGCGGGAGGAATAATGAGCAGTTCTTC. This sequence encodes CAWSVPSGRNNEQFF.

The gene calls are TRBV27 and TRBJ2-3; D remains unclear. Germline loops: CDR1 MNHEY, CDR2 SMNVEV (reference sequence). The length of the CDR3 is 16 residues. The V and J ends lost 0 bases and 4 bases respectively, with 14 bases between them. As DNA, the CDR3 is TGTGCCAGCAGTTTATCTGTCTTGGTACCGGCAGATACGCAGTATTTT. Its protein product is CASSLSVLVPADTQYF.

This rearrangement joins TRBV20-1 to TRBJ1-5; 7 positions agree with TRBD1. The CDR3 extends over 16 amino acids. V lost 0 bases, J lost 4 bases, and 9 bases stayed unmatched. CDR1 is DFQATT, CDR2 SNEGSKA, per germline (reference sequence). This CDR3 reads CSARDPTRTGNQPQHF. As DNA, the CDR3 is TGCAGTGCTAGAGATCCTACTAGGACAGGAAATCAGCCCCAGCATTTT.

The rearrangement uses TRBV25-1 and TRBJ1-3; tentative D call: TRBD1 (5 bases). This CDR3 region has 15 residues. Trimming took 1 base from V and 4 from J, leaving 11 bases between them. The germline CDR1 and CDR2 sequences are MGHDK and SYGVNS. The CDR3: CASSELQQAGNTIYF. CDR3 in DNA: TGTGCCAGCAGTGAATTACAACAGGCCGGAAACACCATATATTTT.

V usage is TRBV20-1 and J usage is TRBJ1-5; perhaps TRBD1 as D (6 bases). V lost 3 bases and J lost 0, with 9 bases in between. Germline-derived CDR1 and CDR2 are DFQATT and SNEGSKA (reference sequence). This CDR3 region has 14 residues. The CDR3 reads CSASRDISNQPQHF. In nucleotides, the CDR3 is TGCAGTGCTAGCCGGGACATTAGCAATCAGCCCCAGCATTTT.

This rearrangement joins TRBV4-3 to TRBJ2-7; no clear D. The CDR3 consists of 14 residues. Germline assignment: CDR1 LGHNA and CDR2 YSLEER. V dropped 2 bases and J dropped 2 bases, with 10 bases sitting between them. This chain's CDR3 is CASSQKTGTYEQYF. CDR3 nucleotides: TGCGCCAGCAGCCAAAAGACGGGTACCTACGAGCAGTACTTC.

The chain has TRBV2 and TRBJ2-5, with D perhaps matching TRBD2 (6 bases). Trimming removed 6 bases at V and 12 bases at J, with 14 bases between. Germline V gives CDR1 SNHLY, CDR2 FYNNEI. The CDR3 spans 11 residues. CDR3 sequence: CASSIRDLEYF. CDR3 in DNA: TGTGCCAGCAGCATCCGGGACTTAGAGTACTTC.

The V gene is TRBV19, the J gene TRBJ2-7; 8 bases match TRBD2. CDR3 length: 16 amino acids. The germline gives CDR1 LNHDA, CDR2 SQIVND (reference sequence). With V trimmed by 5 bases and J by 0 bases, 9 bases remained unmatched. Written as DNA, the CDR3 is TGTGCCAGTAGTCCGCCGGGTAGCGGGGTCTCCTACGAGCAGTACTTC. Protein: CASSPPGSGVSYEQYF.

This chain links TRBV6-5 with TRBJ1-1; D is unresolved. Trimming took off 4 bases at V and 4 bases at J, with 16 bases between the two ends. CDR3 length: 15 residues. Germline V gene sequence: CDR1 MNHEY, CDR2 SVGAGI. CDR3 nucleotide sequence: TGTGCCAGCAGTTCCTTTGTGGCCGGGGTCACTGAAGCTTTCTTT. This encodes CASSSFVAGVTEAFF.

V and J are TRBV29-1 and TRBJ1-1; D may be TRBD1 (6 bases). The CDR3 contains 11 residues. Between the trimmed V and J ends, which lost 4 bases and 10 bases, there was a span of 13 bases. CDR1 and CDR2 from the germline V gene are SQVTM and ANQGSEA. CDR3 nucleotides: TGCAGCGTTGGGGGGGCCTGGGGAGCTTTCTTT. Translated: CSVGGAWGAFF.

Only one count was recorded for this clonotype. This chain connects TRBV12-3 or TRBV12-4 to TRBJ2-1; D perhaps matches TRBD2 (7 bases). The CDR3 has 15 residues. The germline V and J ends were trimmed by 6 bases and 4 bases, with 16 bases remaining between them. In nucleotides, the CDR3 is TGTGCCAGCAGCCTGGAGAGGGGGGGATACAATGAGCAGTTCTTC. Translation gives CASSLERGGYNEQFF.

This chain uses TRBV28 with TRBJ2-7, with no clear D. This CDR3 is 16 amino acids long. The V gene's germline CDR1 is MDHEN and CDR2 SYDVKM. V dropped 2 bases and J dropped 1 base, with 15 bases sitting between them. In DNA, the CDR3 is TGTGCCAGCAGTTTAGGGTTTTTTACACCATCCTACGAGCAGTACTTC. Protein: CASSLGFFTPSYEQYF.

The chain is built from TRBV5-1 and TRBJ2-2; 7 nucleotides match TRBD1. Germline V gene sequence: CDR1 SGHRS, CDR2 YFSETQ. The V and J ends lost 6 bases and 4 bases, in that order; junction bases with no gene match: 6. This CDR3 spans 14 amino acids. The CDR3 region is CASTSDRSTGELFF. CDR3 bases: TGCGCCAGCACCTCGGACAGGTCCACCGGGGAGCTGTTTTTT.

This clonotype has just one count. This chain links TRBV6-5 with TRBJ1-1, with 12 positions matching TRBD1. From germline, CDR1 is MNHEY and CDR2 SVGAGI. The CDR3 extends over 17 amino acids. V dropped 0 bases and J dropped 2; count of bases not matched to a gene: 4. CDR3 coding DNA: TGTGCCAGCAGTTACTCGATCGGGACAGGGGGCAACACTGAAGCTTTCTTT. Translation: CASSYSIGTGGNTEAFF.

This clonotype was observed once. V gene TRBV20-1 combines with J gene TRBJ1-2, with 7 bases fitting TRBD1. V shed 2 bases and J 2 bases; nucleotides not matched to a gene: 5. The CDR3 length is 14 residues. CDR1 and CDR2 from the germline V gene are DFQATT and SNEGSKA (reference sequence). The CDR3 nucleotides are TGCAGTGCTAGACTGGGACAGCTGAACTATGGCTACACCTTC. This codes for CSARLGQLNYGYTF.

In its sample, this clonotype was seen a few times. The V call is TRBV6-2 or TRBV6-3, the J call TRBJ2-7; D gene uncertain. Germline V CDR1 and CDR2: MNHEY, SVGEGT. The CDR3 contains 12 residues. V was cut by 10 bases and J by 2 bases, with 12 bases left in between. The CDR3 DNA follows: TGTGCCACCTCGGACCAACCCTACGAGCAGTACTTC. Translating gives CATSDQPYEQYF.

This chain uses TRBV27 with TRBJ1-1; D possibly corresponds to TRBD1 (5 bases). The length of the CDR3 is 14 residues. V was pared by 3 bases and J by 4 bases, with 12 bases between. Germline assignment: CDR1 MNHEY and CDR2 SMNVEV (reference sequence). The CDR3 DNA sequence: TGTGCCAGCAGTTTGGGCCAGGGTCCCACTGAAGCTTTCTTT. Residues: CASSLGQGPTEAFF.

The rearrangement links TRBV11-3 to TRBJ2-2, with D possibly TRBD2 on 5 matching bases. Germline CDR1 is SGHNT and CDR2 is YENEEA. The CDR3 is 12 amino acids. The V end was cut by 4 bases, the J end by 7 bases, with 7 bases between. The CDR3 is CASSYGIGELFF. CDR3 coding DNA: TGTGCCAGCAGCTACGGGATCGGGGAGCTGTTTTTT.

This rearrangement joins TRBV6-1 to TRBJ2-5; 12 nucleotides line up with TRBD2. Germline V lookup: CDR1 MNHNS, CDR2 SASEGT. The CDR3 runs 16 residues. V was pared by 6 bases and J by 5 bases, with 10 bases of the junction left unmatched. CDR3 coding DNA: TGTGCCAGCAGCCAAGGGATGACTAGCGGGAGTGAGACCCAGTACTTC. It codes for CASSQGMTSGSETQYF.

This clonotype was seen a single time. The chain recombines TRBV20-1 with TRBJ1-1; D is possibly TRBD1 (5 bases). CDR3 length: 11 amino acids. The V gene lost 5 bases and the J gene lost 11 bases, with 15 bases spanning the gap. From germline, CDR1 is DFQATT and CDR2 SNEGSKA (reference sequence). CDR3 DNA: TGCAGTGCTGGGGACCGCCTTAAGGCTTTCTTT. This gives the protein CSAGDRLKAFF.